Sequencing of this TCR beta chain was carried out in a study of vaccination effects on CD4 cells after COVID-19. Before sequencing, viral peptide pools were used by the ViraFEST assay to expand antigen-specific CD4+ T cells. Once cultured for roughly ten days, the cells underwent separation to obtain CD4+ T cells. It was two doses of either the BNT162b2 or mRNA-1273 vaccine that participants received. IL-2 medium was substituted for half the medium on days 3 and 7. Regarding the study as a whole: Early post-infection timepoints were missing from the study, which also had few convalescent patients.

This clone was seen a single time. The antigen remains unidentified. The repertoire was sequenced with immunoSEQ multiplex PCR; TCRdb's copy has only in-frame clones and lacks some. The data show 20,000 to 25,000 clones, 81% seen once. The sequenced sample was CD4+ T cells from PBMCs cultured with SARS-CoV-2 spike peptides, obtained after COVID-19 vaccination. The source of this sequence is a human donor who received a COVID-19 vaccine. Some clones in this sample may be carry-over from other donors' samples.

The CDR3 loop reads CASSIYNEQFF. The DNA for the CDR3 is TGTGCCAGCAGTATATACAATGAGCAGTTCTTC. The chain combines TRBV2 with TRBJ2-1; unclear D gene. The CDR3 extends over 11 amino acids. Trimming left V 5 bases short and J 4 bases short, with 3 bases between. Germline CDR1 and CDR2: SNHLY and FYNNEI. The whole variable domain, filled in from reference TRBV2 and TRBJ2-1, reads EPEVTQTPSHQVTQMGQEVILRCVPISNHLYFYWYRQILGQKVEFLVSFYNNEISEKSEIFDDQFSVERPDGSNFTLKIRSTKLEDSAMYFCASSIYNEQFFGPGTRLTVL.